A single sample gave rise to the 32 T cell receptor beta chains below, sequenced in a study of blood T cell repertoires in COVID-19. Using immunoSEQ multiplex PCR, the repertoire was profiled, and TCRdb retains in-frame clones only, with some absent. The table records around 100,000 clones, approximately 70% of them present only once. Sequencing was carried out using peripheral blood. These receptor sequences come from an elderly man with acute or convalescent COVID-19.

This clone showed up just once. The chain links TRBV5-4 to TRBJ2-3, with TRBD1 identical over 9 bases. From germline, CDR1 is SGHNT and CDR2 YYREEE (reference sequence). V was pared by 4 bases and J by 0 bases, with 12 bases of the junction left unmatched. CDR3 length: 18 amino acids. The CDR3 DNA reads TGTGCCAGCAGCCCCGGCGGGACAGGGTTTCCTAGCACAGATACGCAGTATTTT. Encoded protein: CASSPGGTGFPSTDTQYF. The full variable domain, its missing parts supplied by reference TRBV5-4 and TRBJ2-3, is ETGVTQSPTHLIKTRGQQVTLRCSSQSGHNTVSWYQQALGQGPQFIFQYYREEENGRGNFPPRFSGLQFPNYSSELNVNALELDDSALYLCASSPGGTGFPSTDTQYFGPGTRLTVL.

The V and J genes are TRBV6-2 or TRBV6-3 and TRBJ2-1; TRBD2 might be the D (5 bases). This CDR3 is built from 16 residues. Germline CDR1 is MNHEY and CDR2 is SVGEGT. Trimming removed 0 bases at V and 8 bases at J, with 17 bases between. CDR3 in DNA: TGTGCCAGCAGTTACTCGGGCGGGCTCACTAACGATGAGCAGTTCTTC. Amino acids: CASSYSGGLTNDEQFF.

This chain connects TRBV5-4 to TRBJ1-2, with TRBD1 as a possible D gene (6 bases). Germline V gives CDR1 SGHNT, CDR2 YYREEE (reference sequence). CDR3 size: 16 residues. V lost 4 bases, J lost 1 base, and 17 bases lay in between. This CDR3 reads CASSIGGGLDNYGYTF. The CDR3, as DNA: TGTGCCAGCAGCATTGGGGGGGGCCTCGATAACTATGGCTACACCTTC.

The chain combines TRBV28 with TRBJ1-1, with 7 bases identical to TRBD1. Germline V gene lookup returns CDR1 MDHEN and CDR2 SYDVKM. J was trimmed by 5 bases and V by 6 bases; bases with no gene match: 12. The CDR3 runs to 15 residues. This chain's CDR3 is CASSRPRGLRTEAFF. The CDR3 coding sequence is TGTGCCAGCAGCCGTCCTAGGGGGCTGCGAACTGAAGCTTTCTTT.

This chain connects TRBV7-2 to TRBJ2-3; tentatively, D is TRBD2 (5 bases). The ends were cut back, 1 base at V and 2 bases at J, with 13 bases in the middle. The CDR3 has 16 residues. Germline CDR1 SGHTA, CDR2 FQGNSA. The CDR3: CASSLGLRGNTDTQYF. The CDR3 nucleotides are TGTGCCAGCAGCTTAGGTCTTCGAGGGAACACAGATACGCAGTATTTT.

This chain joins TRBV6-5 and TRBJ2-5; 10 nucleotides align to TRBD2. The CDR3 extends over 14 amino acids. CDR1 and CDR2 (germline): MNHEY, SVGAGI. Unmatched junction bases numbered 4, after V lost 6 bases and J lost 3 bases. DNA for the CDR3: TGTGCCAGCAGCCACCTAGCGGGGGAAGAGACCCAGTACTTC. It yields the protein CASSHLAGEETQYF.

The CDR3 loop reads CASSMTLGGYGLGNTIYF. CDR3 bases: TGTGCCAGTAGTATGACCCTCGGGGGGTATGGCCTTGGAAACACCATATATTTT. The chain links TRBV19 to TRBJ1-3, with D possibly TRBD1 on 5 matching bases. The CDR3 sequence is 18 residues long. Trimming shortened V by 3 bases and J by 3 bases, and 21 bases separated the two germline ends. The germline gives CDR1 LNHDA, CDR2 SQIVND (reference sequence). Complete variable domain (other parts from reference TRBV19 and TRBJ1-3): DGGITQSPKYLFRKEGQNVTLSCEQNLNHDAMYWYRQDPGQGLRLIYYSQIVNDFQKGDIAEGYSVSREKKESFPLTVTSAQKNPTAFYLCASSMTLGGYGLGNTIYFGEGSWLTVV.

The chain is built from TRBV3-1 (or the pseudogene TRBV3-2) and TRBJ2-7; TRBD2 agrees at 7 bases. This CDR3 region has 15 residues. The germline V gene encodes CDR1 LGHDT and CDR2 YNNKEL (reference sequence). Unmatched junction bases numbered 10, after V lost 3 bases and J lost 5 bases. The CDR3 region has the DNA TGTGCCAGCAGCCACAGGCGCCTAGCGGTACACGAGCAGTACTTC. The encoded protein is CASSHRRLAVHEQYF.

The V call is TRBV7-9, the J call TRBJ2-2, with TRBD1 identical over 7 bases. V was clipped by 5 bases and J by 6 bases; unmatched bases: 12. There are 16 residues in the CDR3. Germline V CDR1 and CDR2: SEHNR, FQNEAQ (reference sequence). The DNA of the CDR3 is TGTGCCAGCAGCCCAAAAAACAGGGGTTTGCCCGGGGAGCTGTTTTTT. Its translation is CASSPKNRGLPGELFF.

The rearrangement joins TRBV2 to TRBJ1-1, with 7 bases that match TRBD1. Germline V gene sequence: CDR1 SNHLY, CDR2 FYNNEI. V shed 4 bases and J 11 bases; nucleotides not matched to a gene: 4. The CDR3 contains 11 residues. As DNA, the CDR3 is TGTGCCAGCAGTGTCGACAGGGCGGCTTTCTTT. This translates into CASSVDRAAFF.

J is TRBJ2-5 and V is TRBV28; 7 positions agree with TRBD2. Germline V gives CDR1 MDHEN, CDR2 SYDVKM. The length of the CDR3 is 13 residues. Trimming took 3 bases from V and 7 from J; bases not matched to a gene: 5. The CDR3 DNA is TGTGCCAGCAGTTTTGGACTAGAGGGGACCCAGTACTTC. It encodes CASSFGLEGTQYF.

V gene TRBV3-1 (or the pseudogene TRBV3-2) combines with J gene TRBJ1-2; no clear D gene. The CDR3 is 12 amino acids. Trimming cost V 4 bases and J 4 bases, with 7 bases left between them. CDR1 is LGHDT, CDR2 YNNKEL, per germline (reference sequence). CDR3 bases: TGTGCCAGCAGCCCCGACTCCTATGGCTACACCTTC. Amino acids: CASSPDSYGYTF.

The chain has TRBV28 and TRBJ2-3; D possibly corresponds to TRBD2 (5 bases). The CDR3 extends over 14 amino acids. V was cut by 5 bases and J by 6 bases, with 15 bases left in between. CDR1 is MDHEN and CDR2 is SYDVKM in the germline V gene. For the CDR3, the DNA is TGTGCCAGCAGTGGGCATGAGGGTGGGGATACGCAGTATTTT. Translated: CASSGHEGGDTQYF. Full variable domain (outside the CDR3, taken from reference TRBV28 and TRBJ2-3): DVKVTQSSRYLVKRTGEKVFLECVQDMDHENMFWYRQDPGLGLRLIYFSYDVKMKEKGDIPEGYSVSREKKERFSLILESASTNQTSMYLCASSGHEGGDTQYFGPGTRLTVL.

The rearrangement links TRBV25-1 to TRBJ1-2; 7 positions agree with TRBD1. This CDR3 spans 12 amino acids. CDR1 is MGHDK and CDR2 is SYGVNS in the germline V gene. V gave up 5 bases and J gave up 7 bases; unmatched junction bases: 4. The DNA of the CDR3 is TGTGCCAGCAGTTATGACAGGGCTGGCTACACCTTC. This translates into CASSYDRAGYTF.

This clone was recorded a few times. This chain joins TRBV6-5 and TRBJ2-7; 9 bases map to TRBD1. This CDR3 spans 14 amino acids. V lost 5 bases and J lost 4; bases outside the gene matches: 6. Germline lookup yields CDR1 MNHEY and CDR2 SVGAGI. The CDR3 region is CASSTGTGKYEQYF. The DNA for the CDR3 is TGTGCCAGCAGTACCGGGACAGGGAAGTACGAGCAGTACTTC.

The chain uses TRBV28 and TRBJ2-3; 10 positions match TRBD2. The germline CDR1 and CDR2 sequences are MDHEN and SYDVKM. This CDR3 has 14 amino acids. The junction had 2 bases not matched to a gene; V was cut back by 8 bases and J by 0 bases. In nucleotides, the CDR3 is TGTGCCAGCTGTAGCGGGAGGAGCACAGATACGCAGTATTTT. Residues: CASCSGRSTDTQYF.

J is TRBJ1-6 and V is TRBV19; a possible D gene is TRBD1 (6 bases). Germline values: CDR1 LNHDA, CDR2 SQIVND (reference sequence). CDR3 length equals 15 residues. Trimming cost V 3 bases and J 7 bases, with 13 bases left between them. Here the CDR3 reads CASSIHQGSNSPLHF. The CDR3, as DNA: TGTGCCAGTAGTATCCACCAGGGGAGCAATTCACCCCTCCACTTT.

The CDR3 DNA reads TGTGCCAGCAGTTTTATAGCGGGAGGGCCGTACGAGCAGTACTTC. This gives the protein CASSFIAGGPYEQYF. V gene TRBV28 combines with J gene TRBJ2-7; TRBD2 aligns across 11 bases. Losses at the gene ends were 3 bases for V and 4 bases for J; bases not matched to a gene: 5. In germline, CDR1 is MDHEN, CDR2 SYDVKM. The CDR3 covers 15 residues.

The gene calls are TRBV2 and TRBJ1-3; tentative D call: TRBD1 (5 bases). With 7 bases removed from V and 2 bases from J, the gap between germline ends came to 18 bases. Germline-derived CDR1 and CDR2 are SNHLY and FYNNEI. CDR3 length: 16 amino acids. The CDR3 DNA follows: TGTGCCAGCACCAGGGCAGGCCCCCCGGCTGGAAACACCATATATTTT. This sequence encodes CASTRAGPPAGNTIYF.

This chain links TRBV5-5 with TRBJ1-1; D unclear. This CDR3 has 14 amino acids. Germline loops: CDR1 SGHKS, CDR2 YYEKEE (reference sequence). The V and J ends lost 2 bases and 0 bases respectively, with 8 bases between them. The CDR3 sequence is CASSFPYMNTEAFF. CDR3 DNA: TGTGCCAGCAGCTTCCCGTATATGAACACTGAAGCTTTCTTT.

The J gene is TRBJ2-7, the V gene TRBV28; the match to TRBD1 covers 7 bases. Germline V gives CDR1 MDHEN, CDR2 SYDVKM. Trimming took 7 bases from V and 2 from J; bases not matched to a gene: 5. The CDR3 is 13 amino acids. CDR3 sequence reads: CASTRTGPYEQYF. Written as DNA, the CDR3 is TGTGCCAGCACCCGGACAGGTCCCTACGAGCAGTACTTC.

The chain links TRBV27 to TRBJ2-4, with 7 bases fitting TRBD2. This CDR3 has 17 residues. Germline CDR1 MNHEY, CDR2 SMNVEV (reference sequence). J lost 2 bases, V lost 1 base, and 8 bases had no gene match. The CDR3 DNA is TGTGCCAGCAGTTTATATGGAACTAGCGCCACCAAAAACATTCAGTACTTC. Its translation is CASSLYGTSATKNIQYF.

This rearrangement joins TRBV7-9 to TRBJ1-1; D might be TRBD1 (6 bases). There are 15 residues in the CDR3. The germline V and J ends were trimmed by 4 bases and 1 base, with 13 bases remaining between them. Germline CDR1 reads SEHNR; CDR2 reads FQNEAQ (reference sequence). CDR3 nucleotide sequence: TGTGCCAGCAGCTACACGAAACAGGGGAACACTGAAGCTTTCTTT. Its protein product is CASSYTKQGNTEAFF.

In its sample, this clone was seen a few times. The sample contains more than one DNA sequence encoding this CDR3. The J gene is TRBJ1-1, the V gene TRBV29-1; D ambiguous. CDR1 and CDR2 (germline): SQVTM, ANQGSEA. The CDR3 totals 11 residues. Trimming cost V 5 bases and J 4 bases, with 8 bases left between them. This chain's CDR3 is CSVSGVTEAFF. As DNA, the CDR3 is TGCAGCGTTTCCGGGGTCACTGAAGCTTTCTTT.

There are a few counts of this clone. The chain employs TRBV5-8 and TRBJ2-4; maybe TRBD2 (5 bases). The V end lost 0 bases, the J end lost 3 bases, and 13 bases lay between the germline ends. The germline V gene encodes CDR1 SGHTS and CDR2 YDEGEE. The CDR3 spans 16 residues. DNA of the CDR3: TGTGCCAGCAGCTTGGAGGTGGGGAGTGTCAAAAACATTCAGTACTTC. Encoded protein: CASSLEVGSVKNIQYF. The entire variable domain, with the rest obtained from reference TRBV5-8 and TRBJ2-4, is as follows: EAGVTQSPTHLIKTRGQQATLRCSPISGHTSVYWYQQALGLGLQFLLWYDEGEERNRGNFPPRFSGRQFPNYSSELNVNALELEDSALYLCASSLEVGSVKNIQYFGAGTRLSVL.

V is TRBV15 and J is TRBJ2-5; TRBD2 agrees at 9 bases. Germline CDR1 LNHNV, CDR2 YYDKDF (reference sequence). The CDR3 is 16 residues long. J lost 4 bases, V lost 0 bases, and 6 bases had no gene match. The CDR3: CATSRDQAAGGETQYF. CDR3 nucleotide sequence: TGTGCCACCAGCAGAGATCAGGCAGCGGGAGGAGAGACCCAGTACTTC.

The V gene is TRBV11-2, the J gene TRBJ2-1; the match to TRBD2 covers 9 bases. The germline V gene encodes CDR1 SGHAT and CDR2 FQNNGV. V shed 0 bases and J 6 bases; nucleotides not matched to a gene: 6. This CDR3 spans 16 amino acids. The CDR3 spells CASSLEVSGSPNEQFF. The CDR3 DNA sequence: TGTGCCAGCAGCTTAGAGGTTAGCGGGAGCCCCAATGAGCAGTTCTTC.

J is TRBJ1-1 and V is TRBV24-1; a possible D gene is TRBD1 (6 bases). CDR3 length equals 14 residues. V lost 8 bases and J lost 1, with 13 bases in between. The V gene's germline CDR1 is KGHDR and CDR2 SFDVKD. This CDR3 reads CATKAPGENTEAFF. The CDR3 bases are TGTGCCACCAAAGCCCCAGGGGAGAACACTGAAGCTTTCTTT.

This chain uses TRBV29-1 with TRBJ1-5; D gene uncertain. V lost 4 bases, J lost 2 bases, and 12 bases lay in between. The CDR3 spans 14 residues. The V gene's germline CDR1 is SQVTM and CDR2 ANQGSEA. The CDR3: CSVVVSGGNQPQHF. In DNA form, the CDR3 reads TGCAGCGTTGTTGTGAGCGGGGGCAATCAGCCCCAGCATTTT.

The genes are TRBV4-2 and TRBJ2-1; 11 nucleotides align to TRBD2. With 0 bases clipped from V and 5 bases from J, the junction kept 3 bases outside the gene matches. CDR3 size: 16 residues. Germline CDR1 LGHNA, CDR2 YNFKEQ. CDR3 amino acids: CASSQEASGRHNEQFF. The CDR3 DNA reads TGTGCCAGCAGCCAAGAGGCTAGCGGGAGGCACAATGAGCAGTTCTTC.

This chain connects TRBV5-4 to TRBJ2-1; TRBD2 matches 7 bases. The germline gives CDR1 SGHNT, CDR2 YYREEE (reference sequence). Germline trimming cut 4 bases from V and 1 base from J; bases unmatched to any gene: 11. The CDR3 is 17 residues long. The CDR3 DNA sequence: TGTGCCAGCAGCACCAATCCTAGCGGTAATTCCTACAATGAGCAGTTCTTC. Translated, it gives CASSTNPSGNSYNEQFF.

For the CDR3, the DNA is TGTGCCAGCAGCCCCCGGACAGGGAGTAAACTAACCGGGGAGCTGTTTTTT. It encodes CASSPRTGSKLTGELFF. The gene calls are TRBV7-8 and TRBJ2-2, with TRBD1 matching over 8 bases. V lost 5 bases, J lost 5 bases, and 13 bases stayed unmatched. CDR1 is SGHVS, CDR2 FQNEAQ, per germline. The CDR3 has 17 residues.